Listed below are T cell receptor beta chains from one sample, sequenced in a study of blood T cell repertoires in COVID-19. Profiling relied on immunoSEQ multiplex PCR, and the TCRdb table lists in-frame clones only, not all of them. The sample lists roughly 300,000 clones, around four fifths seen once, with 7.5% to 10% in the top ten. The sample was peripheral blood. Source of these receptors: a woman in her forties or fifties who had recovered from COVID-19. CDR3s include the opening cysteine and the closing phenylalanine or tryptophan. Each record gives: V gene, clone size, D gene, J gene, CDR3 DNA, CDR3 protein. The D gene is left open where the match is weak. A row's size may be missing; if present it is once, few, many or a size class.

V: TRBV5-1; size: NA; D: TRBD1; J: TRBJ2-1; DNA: TGCGCCAGCAGCTCACAGGGGAGTGAGCAGTTCTTC; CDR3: CASSSQGSEQFF
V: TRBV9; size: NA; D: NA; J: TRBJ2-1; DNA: TGTGCCAGCAGCGCCGGTGAGAATGAGCAGTTCTTC; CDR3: CASSAGENEQFF
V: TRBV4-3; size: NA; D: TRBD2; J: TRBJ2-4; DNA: TGCGCCAGCAGCCAAGAAACTAGCGGGATTCTAGCCAAAAACATTCAGTACTTC; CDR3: CASSQETSGILAKNIQYF
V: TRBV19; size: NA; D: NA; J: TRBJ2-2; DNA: TGTGCCAGTAGTATAAACACCTACACCGGGGAGCTGTTTTTT; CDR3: CASSINTYTGELFF
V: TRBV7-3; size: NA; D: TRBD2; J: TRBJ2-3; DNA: TGTGCCAGCAGCTTCCACCCGCGGGGGGGCCAAACAGATACGCAGTATTTT; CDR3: CASSFHPRGGQTDTQYF
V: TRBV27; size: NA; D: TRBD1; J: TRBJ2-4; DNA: TGTGCCAGCAGCCCCTGGGGACAGGGAGATATAGCCAAAAACATTCAGTACTTC; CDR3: CASSPWGQGDIAKNIQYF
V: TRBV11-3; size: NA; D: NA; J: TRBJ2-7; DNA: TGTGCCAGCAGCTTAGGGGAGCCCTACGAGCAGTACTTC; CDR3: CASSLGEPYEQYF
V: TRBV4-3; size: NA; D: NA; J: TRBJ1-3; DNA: TGCGCCAGCAGCCAAGAAGCAGGGCAAGTCGCTGGAAACACCATATATTTT; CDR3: CASSQEAGQVAGNTIYF
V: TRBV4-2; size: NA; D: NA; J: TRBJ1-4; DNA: TGTGCCAGCAGCCACGCCCGGCGGGCAACTAATGAAAAACTGTTTTTT; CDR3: CASSHARRATNEKLFF
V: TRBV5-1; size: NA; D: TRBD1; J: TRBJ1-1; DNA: TGCGCCAGCAGCCCTATATCCAGGGGGATGAACACTGAAGCTTTCTTT; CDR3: CASSPISRGMNTEAFF
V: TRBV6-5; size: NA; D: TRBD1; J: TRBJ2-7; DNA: TGTGCCAGCAGTTACAGAGACAGGGGGTACGAGCAGTACTTC; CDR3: CASSYRDRGYEQYF
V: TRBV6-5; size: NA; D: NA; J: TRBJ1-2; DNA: TGTGCCAGCCGGTCTTATACAGGCTTTAACTATGGCTACACCTTC; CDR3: CASRSYTGFNYGYTF
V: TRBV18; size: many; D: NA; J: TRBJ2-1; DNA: TGTGCCAGCTCACCAACAACTAGTACCCCCGATGAGCAGTTCTTC; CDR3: CASSPTTSTPDEQFF
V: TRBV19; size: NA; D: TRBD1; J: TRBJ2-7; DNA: TGTGCCAGTAGTACGAACAGGGGGCACTACGAGCAGTACTTC; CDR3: CASSTNRGHYEQYF
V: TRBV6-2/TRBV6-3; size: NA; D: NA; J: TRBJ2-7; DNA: TGTGCCAGCAGTTACTCTGACAGGCCAACCTACGAGCAGTACTTC; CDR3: CASSYSDRPTYEQYF
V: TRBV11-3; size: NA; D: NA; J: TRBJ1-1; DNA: TGTGCCAGCAGCCAGGCTCGAGTCACTGAAGCTTTCTTT; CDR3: CASSQARVTEAFF
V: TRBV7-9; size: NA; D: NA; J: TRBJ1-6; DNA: TGTGCCAGCAGCTTAGGACAGTTAAATTCACCCCTCCACTTT; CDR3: CASSLGQLNSPLHF
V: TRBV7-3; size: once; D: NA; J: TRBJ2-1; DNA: TGTGCCAGCAGCTCAAGCGCCTCCTACAATGAGCAGTTCTTC; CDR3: CASSSSASYNEQFF
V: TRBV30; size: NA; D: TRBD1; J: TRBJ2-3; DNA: TGTGCCTGGGGATACGACAGGGGATTTTCCTTTCGGCGTCAAACAGATACGCAGTATTTT; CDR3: CAWGYDRGFSFRRQTDTQYF
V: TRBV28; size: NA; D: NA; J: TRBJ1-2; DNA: TGTGCCACCCACCTAAGGGAGGCCAACTATGGCTACACCTTC; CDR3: CATHLREANYGYTF
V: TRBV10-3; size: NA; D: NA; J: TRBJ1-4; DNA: TGTGCCATCAGTGAGTCGATCAGGGATAATGAAAAACTGTTTTTT; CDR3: CAISESIRDNEKLFF
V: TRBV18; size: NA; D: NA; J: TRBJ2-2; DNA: TGTGCCAGCTCACCTCGGAATAGCTACTCTTCCGGGGAGCTGTTTTTT; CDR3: CASSPRNSYSSGELFF
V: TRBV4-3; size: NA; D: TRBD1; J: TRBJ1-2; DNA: TGCGCCAGCAGCCATGAGTACTCTAGAGGACAGGGTCGCTATGGCTACACCTTC; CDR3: CASSHEYSRGQGRYGYTF
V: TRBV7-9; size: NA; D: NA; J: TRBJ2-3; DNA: TGTGCCAGCAGCTTAAGTCAAGCGCGTACGCAGTATTTT; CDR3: CASSLSQARTQYF
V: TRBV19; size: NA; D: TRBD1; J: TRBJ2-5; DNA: TGTGCCAGTAGTCTCGAAGGACAGGGTAGGGAGACCCAGTACTTC; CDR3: CASSLEGQGRETQYF
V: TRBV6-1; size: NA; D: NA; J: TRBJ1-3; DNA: TGTGCCAGCAGTGAATACCCCGGCTCTGGAAACACCATATATTTT; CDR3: CASSEYPGSGNTIYF
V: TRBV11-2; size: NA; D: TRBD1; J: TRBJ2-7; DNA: TGTGCCAGCAGCTCCCAGGGACAGGGAGTCCAGCAGTACTTC; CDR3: CASSSQGQGVQQYF
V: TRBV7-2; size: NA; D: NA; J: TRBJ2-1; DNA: TGTGCCAGCAGCTTAGTCCGGGTAGGCAATGAGCAGTTCTTC; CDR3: CASSLVRVGNEQFF
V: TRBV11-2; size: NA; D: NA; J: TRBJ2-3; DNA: TGTGCCAGCAGGACTGCGGATGGTGCAGATACGCAGTATTTT; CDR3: CASRTADGADTQYF
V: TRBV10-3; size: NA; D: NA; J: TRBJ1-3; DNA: TGTGCCACACAGGTCTCTGGAAACACCATATATTTT; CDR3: CATQVSGNTIYF
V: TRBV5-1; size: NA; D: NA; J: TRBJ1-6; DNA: TGCGCCAGCAGCTTGGATGGCACGTCCACGTATAATTCACCCCTCCACTTT; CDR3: CASSLDGTSTYNSPLHF
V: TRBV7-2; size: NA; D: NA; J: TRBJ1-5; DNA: TGTGCCAGCAGCGCTCCCGGGACACTAACTCAGCCCCAGCATTTT; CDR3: CASSAPGTLTQPQHF
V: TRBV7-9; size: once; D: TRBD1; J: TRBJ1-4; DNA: TGTGCCAGCAGCTTAGCGGGACAGGGAGACGAAAAACTGTTTTTT; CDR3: CASSLAGQGDEKLFF
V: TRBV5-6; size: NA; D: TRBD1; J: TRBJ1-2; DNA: TGTGCCAGCAGCTTCTCGCCAGGGGGCGGCTATGGCTACACCTTC; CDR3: CASSFSPGGGYGYTF
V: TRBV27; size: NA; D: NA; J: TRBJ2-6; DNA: TGTGCCAGCAGTTTATGGGCAGGGGCCAACTCTGGGGCCAACGTCCTGACTTTC; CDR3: CASSLWAGANSGANVLTF
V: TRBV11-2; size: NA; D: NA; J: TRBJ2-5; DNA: TGTGCCAGCAGCTTAAACGGGGTCGCGGGGGAGACCCAGTACTTC; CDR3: CASSLNGVAGETQYF
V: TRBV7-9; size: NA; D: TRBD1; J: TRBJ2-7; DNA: TGTGCCAGCAGCTTAGTGTGGCGGGGGACAGGGAAAGATTACGAGCAGTACTTC; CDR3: CASSLVWRGTGKDYEQYF
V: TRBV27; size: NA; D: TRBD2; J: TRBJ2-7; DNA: TGTGCCAGCGGCCAAGGAGCGGGAGGCTACGAGCAGTACTTC; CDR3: CASGQGAGGYEQYF
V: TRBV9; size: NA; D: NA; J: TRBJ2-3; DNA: TGTGCCAGCAGCGTAGGGCAACACACAGATACGCAGTATTTT; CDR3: CASSVGQHTDTQYF
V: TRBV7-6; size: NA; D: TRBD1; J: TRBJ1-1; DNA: TGTGCCAGCAGCCACGGGACAGGGGAAGGGACTGAAGCTTTCTTT; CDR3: CASSHGTGEGTEAFF
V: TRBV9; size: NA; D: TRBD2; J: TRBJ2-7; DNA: TGTGCCAGCAGCGTAGGGGGGGGACTAGCGGGAGTCTACGAGCAGTACTTC; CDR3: CASSVGGGLAGVYEQYF
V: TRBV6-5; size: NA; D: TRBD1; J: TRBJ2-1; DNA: TGTGCCAGCAGAGCAGGGGGCCGGTGGATCTTC; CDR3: CASRAGGRWIF
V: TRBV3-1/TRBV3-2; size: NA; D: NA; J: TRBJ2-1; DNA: TGTGCCAGCAGCCCTCGGCGGGAACGGCATGAGCAGTTCTTC; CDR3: CASSPRRERHEQFF
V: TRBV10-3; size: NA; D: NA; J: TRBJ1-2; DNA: TGTGCCATCAGTGCGCCTGGCAGGACGAGGGATTTCTATGGCTACACCTTC; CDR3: CAISAPGRTRDFYGYTF
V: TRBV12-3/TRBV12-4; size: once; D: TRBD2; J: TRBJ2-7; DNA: TGTGCCAGCAGGGGACTAGGCTACGAGCAGTACTTC; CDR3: CASRGLGYEQYF
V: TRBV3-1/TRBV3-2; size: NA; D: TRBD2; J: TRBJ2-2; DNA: TGTGCCAGCAGCCAAGAACACAGCGGGGCACAGAACACCGGGGAGCTGTTTTTT; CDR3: CASSQEHSGAQNTGELFF
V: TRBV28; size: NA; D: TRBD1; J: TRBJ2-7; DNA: TGTGCCAGCAGCAGACAGGGCTTTGAGTACGAGCAGTACTTC; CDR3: CASSRQGFEYEQYF
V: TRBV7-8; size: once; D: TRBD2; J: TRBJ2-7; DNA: TGTGCCAGCAGCTTATTGGCTAGCGGAGGGGCCTACGAGCAGTACTTC; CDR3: CASSLLASGGAYEQYF
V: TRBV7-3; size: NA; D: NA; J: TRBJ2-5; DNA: TGTGCCAGCAGCCGTACAGGGCGGTGGGAGACCCAGTACTTC; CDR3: CASSRTGRWETQYF
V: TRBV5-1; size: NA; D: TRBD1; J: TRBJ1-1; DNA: TGCGCCAGCAGCGGCCGCCAGGGGGGAAACACTGAAGCTTTCTTT; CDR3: CASSGRQGGNTEAFF
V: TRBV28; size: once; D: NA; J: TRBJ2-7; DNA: TGTGCCAGCAGTTATCCCCCCGACGGACACTCCTACGAGCAGTACTTC; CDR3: CASSYPPDGHSYEQYF
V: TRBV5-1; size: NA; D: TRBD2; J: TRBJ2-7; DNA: TGCGCCAGCAGCCCCTGGGGGGGGGACTACGAGCAGTACTTC; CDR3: CASSPWGGDYEQYF
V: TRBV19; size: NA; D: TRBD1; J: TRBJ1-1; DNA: TGTGCCAGTAGTACTTTGACAGGGACTGAAGCTTTCTTT; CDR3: CASSTLTGTEAFF
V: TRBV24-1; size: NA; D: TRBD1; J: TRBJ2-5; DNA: TGTGCCACCAGTGATTCCTTGACAGGGGGCCGGGAGACCCAGTACTTC; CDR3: CATSDSLTGGRETQYF
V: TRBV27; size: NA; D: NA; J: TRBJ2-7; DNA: TGTGCCAGCAGTTCAAAGACCACCGACAGCTACGAGCAGTACTTC; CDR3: CASSSKTTDSYEQYF